This TCR beta chain was sequenced for a study of cytomegalovirus exposure and HLA in healthy donors. Sequencing was performed with immunoSEQ multiplex PCR; in TCRdb, only in-frame clones are kept and a portion is missing. The sample consists of roughly 120,000 clones, 70% to 90% of them appearing once. V lost 3 bases, J lost 9 bases, and 11 bases stayed unmatched. The CDR3 length is 16 residues. The V gene's germline CDR1 is MNHNS and CDR2 SASEGT. The clonotype comes from a woman aged 25-40 years in good health and CMV-seropositive. The chain has TRBV6-1 and TRBJ1-6; 7 bases fit TRBD1. The sequencing input was PBMCs. CDR3 nucleotides: TGTGCCAGCAGTGAGAGGACAGGTGAAGGGCGTTCACCCCTCCACTTT. Translation gives CASSERTGEGRSPLHF.